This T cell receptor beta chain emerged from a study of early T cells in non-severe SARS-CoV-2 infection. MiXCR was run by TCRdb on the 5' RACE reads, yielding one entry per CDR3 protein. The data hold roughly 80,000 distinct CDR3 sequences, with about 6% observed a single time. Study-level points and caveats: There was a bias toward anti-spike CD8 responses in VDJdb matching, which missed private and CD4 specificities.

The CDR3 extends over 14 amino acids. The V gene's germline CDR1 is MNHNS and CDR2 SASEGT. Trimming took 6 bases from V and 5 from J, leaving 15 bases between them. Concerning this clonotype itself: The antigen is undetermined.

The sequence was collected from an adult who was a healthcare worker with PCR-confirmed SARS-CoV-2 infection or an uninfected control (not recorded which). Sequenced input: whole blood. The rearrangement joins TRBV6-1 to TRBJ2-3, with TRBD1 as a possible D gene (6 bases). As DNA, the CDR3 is TGTGCCAGCAGGAGGGAACCAGGGGTAGATACGCAGTATTTT. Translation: CASRREPGVDTQYF.